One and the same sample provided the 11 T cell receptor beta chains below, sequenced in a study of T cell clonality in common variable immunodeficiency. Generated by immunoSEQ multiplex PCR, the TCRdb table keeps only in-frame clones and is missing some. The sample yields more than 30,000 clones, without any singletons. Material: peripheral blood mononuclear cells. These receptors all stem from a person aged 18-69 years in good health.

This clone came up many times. The part of the CDR3 DNA that was read is TGTGCCAGCAGCCTGGTGATAGGGGGAAACAATGAG. Its protein product is CASSLVIGGNNE. The complete CDR3 protein is CASSLVIGGNNEQFF. The chain uses TRBV14 and TRBJ2-1; D might be TRBD1 (6 bases). The read terminates 3 residues before the CDR3 end, so the remaining end is supplied by the germline J gene. Germline CDR1 is SGHDN and CDR2 is FVKESK. This CDR3 spans 15 amino acids. V lost 4 bases, J lost 5 bases, and 15 bases lay in between.

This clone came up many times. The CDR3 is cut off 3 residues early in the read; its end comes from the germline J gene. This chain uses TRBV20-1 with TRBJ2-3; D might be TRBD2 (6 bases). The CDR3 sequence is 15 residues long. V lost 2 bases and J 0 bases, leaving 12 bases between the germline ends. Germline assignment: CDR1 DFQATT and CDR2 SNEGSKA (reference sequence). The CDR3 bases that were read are TGCAGTGCTAGATCCTTTGGGACTAGCACAGATACG. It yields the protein CSARSFGTSTDT. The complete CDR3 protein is CSARSFGTSTDTQYF.

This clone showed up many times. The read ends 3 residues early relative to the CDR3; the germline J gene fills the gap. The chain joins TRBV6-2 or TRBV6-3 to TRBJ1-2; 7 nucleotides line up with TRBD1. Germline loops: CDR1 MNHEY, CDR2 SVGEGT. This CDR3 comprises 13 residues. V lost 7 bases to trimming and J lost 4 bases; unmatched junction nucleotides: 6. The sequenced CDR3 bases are TGTGCCAGCACGGACAGGACGCCCTATGGC. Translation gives CASTDRTPYG. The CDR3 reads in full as CASTDRTPYGYTF.

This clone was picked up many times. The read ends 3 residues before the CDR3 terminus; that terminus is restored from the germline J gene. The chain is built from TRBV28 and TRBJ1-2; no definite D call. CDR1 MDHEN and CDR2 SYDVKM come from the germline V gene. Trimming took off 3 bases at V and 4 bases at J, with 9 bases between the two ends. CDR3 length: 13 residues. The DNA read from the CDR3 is TGTGCCAGCAGTTTGGAGCGTGGCTATGGC. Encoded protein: CASSLERGYG. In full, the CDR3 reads CASSLERGYGYTF.

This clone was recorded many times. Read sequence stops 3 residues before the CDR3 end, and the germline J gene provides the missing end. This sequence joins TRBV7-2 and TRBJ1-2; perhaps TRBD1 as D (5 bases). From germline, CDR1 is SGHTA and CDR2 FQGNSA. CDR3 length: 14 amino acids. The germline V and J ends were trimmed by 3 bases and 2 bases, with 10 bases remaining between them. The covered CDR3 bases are TGTGCCAGCAGCTTGGTGGGGGGAAACTATGGC. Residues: CASSLVGGNYG. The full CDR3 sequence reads CASSLVGGNYGYTF. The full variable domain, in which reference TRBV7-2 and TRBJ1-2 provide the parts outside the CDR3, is GAGVSQSPSNKVTEKGKDVELRCDPISGHTALYWYRQSLGQGLEFLIYFQGNSAPDKSGLPSDRFSAERTGGSVSTLTIQRTQQEDSAVYLCASSLVGGNYGYTFGSGTRLTVV.

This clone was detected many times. The DNA read from the CDR3 is TGTGCCAGCAGCCTACGCGGGGCAATGAACACTGAA. This encodes CASSLRGAMNTE. The CDR3 reads in full as CASSLRGAMNTEAFF. This chain uses TRBV11-2 with TRBJ1-1; D might be TRBD1 (5 bases). Read sequence stops 3 residues before the CDR3 end, and the germline J gene provides the missing end. Germline CDR1 is SGHAT and CDR2 is FQNNGV. The CDR3 contains 15 residues. Trimming took 5 bases from V and 0 from J, leaving 13 bases between them.

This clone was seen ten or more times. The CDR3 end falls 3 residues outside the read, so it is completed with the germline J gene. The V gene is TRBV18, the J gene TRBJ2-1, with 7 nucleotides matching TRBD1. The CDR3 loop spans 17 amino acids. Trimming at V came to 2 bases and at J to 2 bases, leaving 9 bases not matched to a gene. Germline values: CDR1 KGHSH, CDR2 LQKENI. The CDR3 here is CASSPRTRDSAYNEQFF. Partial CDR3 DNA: TGTGCCAGCTCACCAAGGACCCGGGACAGCGCCTACAATGAG.

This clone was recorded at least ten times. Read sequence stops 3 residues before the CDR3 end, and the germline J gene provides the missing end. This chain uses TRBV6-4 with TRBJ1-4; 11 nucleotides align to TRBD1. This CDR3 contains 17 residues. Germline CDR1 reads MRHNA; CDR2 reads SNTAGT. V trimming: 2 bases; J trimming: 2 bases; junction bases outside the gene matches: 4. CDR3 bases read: TGTGCCAGCAGTGACCTGGACAGGGGGCTTACTAATGAAAAA. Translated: CASSDLDRGLTNEK. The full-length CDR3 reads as CASSDLDRGLTNEKLFF.

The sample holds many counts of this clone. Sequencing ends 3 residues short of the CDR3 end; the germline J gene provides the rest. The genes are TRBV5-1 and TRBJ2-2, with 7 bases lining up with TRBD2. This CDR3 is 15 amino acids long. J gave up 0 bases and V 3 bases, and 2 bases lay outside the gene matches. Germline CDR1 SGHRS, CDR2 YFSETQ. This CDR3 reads CASSSGGTNTGELFF. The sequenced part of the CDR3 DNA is TGCGCCAGCAGCTCGGGGGGTACGAACACCGGGGAG.

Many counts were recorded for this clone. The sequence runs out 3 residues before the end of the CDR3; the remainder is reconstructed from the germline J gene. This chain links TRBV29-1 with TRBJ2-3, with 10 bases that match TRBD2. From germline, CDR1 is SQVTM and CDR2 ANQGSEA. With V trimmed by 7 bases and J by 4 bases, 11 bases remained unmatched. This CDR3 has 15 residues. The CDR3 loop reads CSGLLAGYGPDTQYF. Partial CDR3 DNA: TGCAGCGGCCTACTAGCGGGATATGGGCCAGATACG.

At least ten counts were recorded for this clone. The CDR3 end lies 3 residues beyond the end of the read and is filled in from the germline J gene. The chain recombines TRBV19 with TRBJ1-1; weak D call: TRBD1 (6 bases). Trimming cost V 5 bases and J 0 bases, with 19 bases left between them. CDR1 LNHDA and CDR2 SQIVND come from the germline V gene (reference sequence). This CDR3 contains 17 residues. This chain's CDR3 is CASSPKSRGHLNTEAFF. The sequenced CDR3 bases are TGTGCCAGTAGTCCAAAATCTAGGGGACATTTGAACACTGAA.